This T cell receptor beta chain was recovered during a study of identical twins. TCRdb itself ran the 5' RACE reads through MiXCR, one entry per CDR3 protein. In the table there are 200,000 to 250,000 distinct CDR3 sequences, around 7% of which are singletons. This clonotype was picked up many times. Its antigen remains unidentified. Findings and caveats of the study: Excess sharing by twins proved weaker in beta out-of-frame sequences.

Germline values: CDR1 SGHTA, CDR2 FQGNSA. Trimming cost V 2 bases and J 0 bases, with 11 bases left between them. The CDR3 runs to 16 residues. These data also featured in a second study, about yellow fever vaccine responses in identical twins.

Sequencing was done on a sample of memory (CD45RO+) T cells sorted from blood. The V and J genes are TRBV7-2 and TRBJ2-1; the D is unclear. This clonotype originated in a woman under 30 in good health. The CDR3 is CASSLSAMSSYNEQFF. CDR3 nucleotide sequence: TGTGCCAGCAGCTTATCGGCGATGAGCTCCTACAATGAGCAGTTCTTC.